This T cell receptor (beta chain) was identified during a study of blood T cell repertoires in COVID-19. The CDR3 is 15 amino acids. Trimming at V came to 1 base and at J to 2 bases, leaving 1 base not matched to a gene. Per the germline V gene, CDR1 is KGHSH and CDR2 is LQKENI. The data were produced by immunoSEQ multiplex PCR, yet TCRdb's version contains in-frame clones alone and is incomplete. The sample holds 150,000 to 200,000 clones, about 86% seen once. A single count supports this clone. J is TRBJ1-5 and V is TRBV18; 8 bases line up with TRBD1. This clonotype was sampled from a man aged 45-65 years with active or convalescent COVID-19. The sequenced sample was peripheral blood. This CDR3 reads CASSPRGQGNQPQHF. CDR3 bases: TGTGCCAGCTCACCACGGGGACAGGGCAATCAGCCCCAGCATTTT. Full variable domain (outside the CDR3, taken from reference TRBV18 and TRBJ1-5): NAGVMQNPRHLVRRRGQEARLRCSPMKGHSHVYWYRQLPEEGLKFMVYLQKENIIDESGMPKERFSAEFPKEGPSILRIQQVVRGDSAAYFCASSPRGQGNQPQHFGDGTRLSIL.